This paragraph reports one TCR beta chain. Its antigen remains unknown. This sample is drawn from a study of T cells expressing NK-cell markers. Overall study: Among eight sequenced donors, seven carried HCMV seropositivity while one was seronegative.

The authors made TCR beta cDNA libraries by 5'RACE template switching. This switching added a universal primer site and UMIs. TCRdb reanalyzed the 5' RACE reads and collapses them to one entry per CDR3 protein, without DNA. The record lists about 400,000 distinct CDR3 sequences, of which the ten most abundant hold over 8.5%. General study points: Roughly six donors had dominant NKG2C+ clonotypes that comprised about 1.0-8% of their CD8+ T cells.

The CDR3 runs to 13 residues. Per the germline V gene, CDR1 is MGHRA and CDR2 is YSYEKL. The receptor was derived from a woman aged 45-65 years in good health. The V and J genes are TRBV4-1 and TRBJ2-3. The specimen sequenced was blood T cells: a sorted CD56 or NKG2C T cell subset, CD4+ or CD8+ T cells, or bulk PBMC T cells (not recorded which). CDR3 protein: CASSQDSTDTQYF.